This T cell receptor (beta chain) was sequenced during a study of metastatic and nonmetastatic thyroid tumors (dated by TCRdb to the early 2020s). For the wider study: Repertoires were compared across peripheral blood and tumor or nodule tissue samples from malignant and benign thyroid patients.

This clone was detected ten times or more. The specificity of this receptor is unknown. Base qualities are not provided; no much larger clone lies one nucleotide away. The sample has other DNA sequences that encode this CDR3 too. Broad study findings and their caveats: In both blood and tumor samples, TCR beta diversity was reported to be significantly higher in malignant tumors than in benign nodules.

Preparation of the library involved PCR. Sequencing was carried out with an Illumina HiSeq 4000. High-throughput sequencing was used to profile the TCR beta-chain CDR3 region of each patient. The authors' pipeline ran thus. A classifier to discriminate distant-metastatic papillary thyroid cancer patients was built from CDR3 differences across clinicopathological groups. The Shannon index was used to measure repertoire diversity, and the Morisita-Horn index was used to measure how similar tumor and blood repertoires were. TCRdb reprocessing: public reads trimmed at Q25 with fastp, clones called with MiXCR, in-frame beta chains kept. V and J calls and clone size were set by TCRdb, not the authors. The sample data list around 19,000 clones, and around 10% of these were observed just once. 7.6% of the sample is taken by the ten largest. Before undergoing thyroid surgery, none of the patients had been given any kind of treatment. Patient clinical samples collected from the early 2010s to the late 2010s were retrospectively analysed using T-cell receptor beta sequencing.

Sequencing was performed on blood. This receptor was identified in a female donor with papillary thyroid cancer or a benign thyroid nodule (not recorded which). Some clones in this sample may be carry-over from other donors' samples.

The DNA is TGCAGCGCCTGGGGGGGCGGGAGGGTCACCTACAATGAGCAGTTCTTC. Protein translation: CSAWGGGRVTYNEQFF. The V and J segments used are TRBV29-1 and TRBJ2-1; a stretch of 9 junction bases matches TRBD2. At the junction V is shortened by 7 bases and J by 2 bases; bases outside the gene matches: 12. The CDR1 and CDR2 encoded by the germline V gene are SQVTM and ANQGSEA. Measured from the cysteine to the phenylalanine, the CDR3 is 16 residues long. CDR3 DNA is the only sequence kept; it has 48 bases, read in frame from the first base.